This entry features one TCR beta chain sequence. Antigen unknown. Germline V gene lookup returns CDR1 WSHSY and CDR2 SAAADI. The CDR3 loop spans 15 amino acids. V dropped 6 bases and J dropped 5; count of bases not matched to a gene: 9. These data belong to a study of cytomegalovirus exposure and HLA in healthy donors. Overall study findings and caveats: In a later analysis, V- and J-gene trimming of beta chains associated with a DCLRE1C missense variant, replicated independently. Accurate prediction of HLA-A and HLA-B alleles (for most subjects) was reportedly achieved from TCR beta sequences. Later analysis placed DRB1 highest and HLA-C lowest in TCR association rates, which differed by HLA locus.

Vbeta (60) and Jbeta (13) primers were used in the PCR. Measured with immunoSEQ multiplex PCR; TCRdb has only the in-frame clones, and not every one. Among fewer than 200,000 clones, roughly 76% were seen once, and the ten largest hold roughly an eighth. Material: PBMCs. The sequence derives from a woman aged 45-59 years in good health and CMV-seronegative. The chain is built from TRBV10-2 and TRBJ1-1; 10 nucleotides align to TRBD1. CDR3 in amino acids: CASSQPTGGRTEAFF. The CDR3 nucleotides are TGCGCCAGCAGCCAACCGACAGGGGGCAGGACTGAAGCTTTCTTT.